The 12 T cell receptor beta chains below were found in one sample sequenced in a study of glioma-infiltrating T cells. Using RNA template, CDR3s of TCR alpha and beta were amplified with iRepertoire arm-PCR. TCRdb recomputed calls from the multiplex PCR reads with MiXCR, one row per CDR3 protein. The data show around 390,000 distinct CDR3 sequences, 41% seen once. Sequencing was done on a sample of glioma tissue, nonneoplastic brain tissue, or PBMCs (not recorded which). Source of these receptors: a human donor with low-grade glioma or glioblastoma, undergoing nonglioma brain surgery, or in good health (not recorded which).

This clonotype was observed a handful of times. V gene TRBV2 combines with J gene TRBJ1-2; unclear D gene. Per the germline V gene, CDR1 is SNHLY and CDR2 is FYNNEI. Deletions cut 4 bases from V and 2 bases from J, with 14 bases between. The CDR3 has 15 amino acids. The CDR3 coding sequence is TGTGCCAGCAGTGGAGACACTAGGATGAACTATGGCTACACCTTC. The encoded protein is CASSGDTRMNYGYTF.

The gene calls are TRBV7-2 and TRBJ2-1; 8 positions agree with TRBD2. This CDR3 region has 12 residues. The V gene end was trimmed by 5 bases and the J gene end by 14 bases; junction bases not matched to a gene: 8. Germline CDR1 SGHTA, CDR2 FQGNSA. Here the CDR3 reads CASSQFGRAEFF. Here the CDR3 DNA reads TGTGCCAGCAGCCAATTCGGGAGGGCCGAGTTCTTC.

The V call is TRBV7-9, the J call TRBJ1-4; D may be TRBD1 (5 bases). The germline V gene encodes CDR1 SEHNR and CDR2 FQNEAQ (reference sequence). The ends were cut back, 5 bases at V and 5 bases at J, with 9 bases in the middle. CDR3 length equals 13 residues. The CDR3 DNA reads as TGTGCCAGCAGCAGGGGAATGAATGAAAAACTGTTTTTT. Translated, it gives CASSRGMNEKLFF.

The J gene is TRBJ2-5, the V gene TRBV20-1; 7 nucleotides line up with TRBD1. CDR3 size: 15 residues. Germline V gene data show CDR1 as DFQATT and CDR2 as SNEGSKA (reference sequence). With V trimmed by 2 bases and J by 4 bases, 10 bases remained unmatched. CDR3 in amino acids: CSARPRTGAGETQYF. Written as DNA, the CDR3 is TGCAGTGCTAGACCGAGAACAGGGGCTGGAGAGACCCAGTACTTC.

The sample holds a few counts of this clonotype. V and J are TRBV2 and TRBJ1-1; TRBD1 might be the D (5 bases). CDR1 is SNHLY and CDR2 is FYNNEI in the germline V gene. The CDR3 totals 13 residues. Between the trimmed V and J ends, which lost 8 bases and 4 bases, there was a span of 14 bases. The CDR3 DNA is TGTGCCAGCGGACAATCGGGGGTCACTGAAGCTTTCTTT. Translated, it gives CASGQSGVTEAFF. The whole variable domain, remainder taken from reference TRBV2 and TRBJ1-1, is EPEVTQTPSHQVTQMGQEVILRCVPISNHLYFYWYRQILGQKVEFLVSFYNNEISEKSEIFDDQFSVERPDGSNFTLKIRSTKLEDSAMYFCASGQSGVTEAFFGQGTRLTVV.

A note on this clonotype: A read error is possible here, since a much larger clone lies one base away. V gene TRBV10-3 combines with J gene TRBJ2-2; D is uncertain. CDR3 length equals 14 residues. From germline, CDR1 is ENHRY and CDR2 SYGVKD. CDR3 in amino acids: CASSLTWNTGELFF. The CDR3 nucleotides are TGTGCCAGCAGTCTGACCTGGAACACCGGGGAGCTGTTTTTT.

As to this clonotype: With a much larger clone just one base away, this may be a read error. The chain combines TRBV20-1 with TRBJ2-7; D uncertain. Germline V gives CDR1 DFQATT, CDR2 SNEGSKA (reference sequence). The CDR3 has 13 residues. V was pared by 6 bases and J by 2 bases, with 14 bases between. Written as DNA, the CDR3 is TGCAGTGCCTCGTCGAGCCCCACCTACGAGCAGTACTTC. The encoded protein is CSASSSPTYEQYF.

The CDR3 nucleotides are TGTGTTAGCAGTCTTTGGATGGAGGGAGATACGCAGTATTTT. Translating it yields CVSSLWMEGDTQYF. The J gene is TRBJ2-3, the V gene TRBV6-5, with a possible D match to TRBD2 (6 bases). Germline loops: CDR1 MNHEY, CDR2 SVGAGI. The CDR3 totals 14 residues.

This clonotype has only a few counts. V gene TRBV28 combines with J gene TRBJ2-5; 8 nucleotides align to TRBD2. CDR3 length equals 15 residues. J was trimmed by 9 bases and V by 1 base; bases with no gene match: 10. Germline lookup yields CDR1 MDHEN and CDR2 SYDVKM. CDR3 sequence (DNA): TGTGCCAGCAGTTTATACCAAGCGGGAGAATCGTCCCAGTACTTC. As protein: CASSLYQAGESSQYF.

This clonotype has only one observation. The CDR3, as DNA: TGTGCCAGCAGCTTGGACCGCCGAGAGACCCAGTACTTC. This encodes CASSLDRRETQYF. The V and J genes are TRBV7-3 and TRBJ2-7; D not resolved. The better agreement between TRBJ2-5 and the DNA end casts doubt on the J call. The CDR3 is made up of 13 amino acids. CDR1 SGHTA and CDR2 FQGTGA come from the germline V gene.

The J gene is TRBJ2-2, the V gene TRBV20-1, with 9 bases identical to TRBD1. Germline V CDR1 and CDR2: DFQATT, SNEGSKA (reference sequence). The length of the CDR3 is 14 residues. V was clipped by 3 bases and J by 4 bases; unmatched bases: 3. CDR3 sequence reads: CSASGDRATGELFF. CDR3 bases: TGCAGTGCTAGTGGGGACAGGGCCACCGGGGAGCTGTTTTTT.

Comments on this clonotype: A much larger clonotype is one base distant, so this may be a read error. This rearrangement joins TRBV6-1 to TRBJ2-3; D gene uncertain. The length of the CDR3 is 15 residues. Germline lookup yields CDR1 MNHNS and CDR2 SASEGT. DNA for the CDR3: TGTGTCAGCAGTGAATACCCTAGTAACACAGATACGCAGTATTTT. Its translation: CVSSEYPSNTDTQYF.